A single sample is the source of the 3 T cell receptor beta chains below, sequenced in a study of T cells after yellow fever vaccination. From the 5' RACE reads, TCRdb called clonotypes with MiXCR, one entry per CDR3 protein. The table has some 48,000 distinct CDR3 sequences, 5.5% to 7.5% seen once. The sample consisted of PBMCs, either bulk or a sorted T-cell subset (CD4+, CD8+, memory, or dextramer-sorted; not recorded which), taken 45 days after the yellow fever booster vaccination. These receptor sequences come from a man younger than 45 who received the YFV17D yellow fever vaccine.

This clonotype was found a few times. This chain uses TRBV30 with TRBJ1-1, with D possibly being TRBD1 (5 bases). The CDR3 has 12 amino acids. V lost 0 bases and J lost 3, with 5 bases in between. CDR1 GTSNPN and CDR2 SVGIG come from the germline V gene (reference sequence). CDR3 region: CAWSVGDTEAFF. DNA for the CDR3: TGTGCCTGGAGTGTAGGGGACACTGAAGCTTTCTTT.

This clonotype was counted ten times or more. CDR3: CSAPEAARGAYNEQFF. In DNA form, the CDR3 reads TGCAGTGCGCCCGAGGCGGCGCGGGGGGCCTACAATGAGCAGTTCTTC. The chain recombines TRBV20-1 with TRBJ2-1, with TRBD2 matching over 8 bases. This CDR3 comprises 16 residues. The V gene end was trimmed by 6 bases and the J gene end by 2 bases; junction bases not matched to a gene: 12. CDR1 DFQATT and CDR2 SNEGSKA come from the germline V gene (reference sequence).

The gene calls are TRBV6-1 and TRBJ2-5; 9 bases are a match to TRBD2. CDR3 size: 18 residues. Germline CDR1 and CDR2: MNHNS and SASEGT. V lost 11 bases, J lost 1 base, and 20 bases stayed unmatched. The CDR3 DNA sequence: TGTGCCGCATCAACAGGGAGGGCTAGCGGGACCGCCCAAGAGACCCAGTACTTC. It specifies CAASTGRASGTAQETQYF.